The 20 T cell receptor beta chains given below trace back to one sample, sequenced in a study of blood T cell repertoires in COVID-19. Here immunoSEQ multiplex PCR was the method, and the copy in TCRdb shows in-frame clones only, minus some. Of about 440,000 clones in the sample, around nine tenths were seen once. The sequenced sample was peripheral blood. The origin of the receptors is a woman aged 30 to 39 with acute or convalescent COVID-19.

The rearrangement uses TRBV28 and TRBJ1-3, with a possible D match to TRBD1 (6 bases). The CDR3 covers 15 residues. Looked up from germline, CDR1 is MDHEN and CDR2 is SYDVKM. Trimming stripped 8 bases from V and 0 bases from J, with 14 bases between. CDR3 coding DNA: TGTGCCAGCGTGACACAGGGTCGCTCTGGAAACACCATATATTTT. It specifies CASVTQGRSGNTIYF.

This chain links TRBV5-5 with TRBJ2-1, with a possible D match to TRBD2 (6 bases). The CDR3 runs to 17 residues. Per the germline V gene, CDR1 is SGHKS and CDR2 is YYEKEE (reference sequence). The V and J ends lost 2 bases and 6 bases respectively, with 21 bases between them. The CDR3 nucleotides are TGTGCCAGCAGCTTTCTTTCCGGGAGACCGAGAAGCAATGAGCAGTTCTTC. Its translation: CASSFLSGRPRSNEQFF.

This chain connects TRBV28 to TRBJ2-5, with D hard to call. This CDR3 contains 11 residues. V was trimmed by 5 bases and J by 2 bases, leaving 3 bases between them. The V gene's germline CDR1 is MDHEN and CDR2 SYDVKM. In nucleotides, the CDR3 is TGTGCCAGCAGTCAACAAGAGACCCAGTACTTC. Amino acids: CASSQQETQYF. Looking up the rest from reference TRBV28 and TRBJ2-5 gives the full variable domain: DVKVTQSSRYLVKRTGEKVFLECVQDMDHENMFWYRQDPGLGLRLIYFSYDVKMKEKGDIPEGYSVSREKKERFSLILESASTNQTSMYLCASSQQETQYFGPGTRLLVL.

This clone was seen a single time. The J gene is TRBJ1-2, the V gene TRBV6-5, with no clear D. The CDR3 has 13 amino acids. With 7 bases removed from V and 4 bases from J, the gap between germline ends came to 13 bases. Germline V gives CDR1 MNHEY, CDR2 SVGAGI. DNA for the CDR3: TGTGCCAGCACGGGCGGGGTTACCTATGGCTACACCTTC. This encodes CASTGGVTYGYTF.

This clone was observed once. The chain is built from TRBV6-2 or TRBV6-3 and TRBJ2-3; 13 bases align to TRBD2. The CDR3 totals 16 residues. V gave up 5 bases and J gave up 1 base; unmatched junction bases: 3. Looked up from germline, CDR1 is MNHEY and CDR2 is SVGEGT. The CDR3 protein is CASSLGLAGGTDTQYF. CDR3 bases: TGTGCCAGCAGTCTTGGACTAGCGGGGGGCACAGATACGCAGTATTTT.

The rearrangement joins TRBV21-1 to TRBJ2-7; TRBD1 is the table's D call and was not checked against the DNA. TRBV21-1 is shown as a pseudogene. The CDR3 is 14 residues long. The CDR3 is CASSRQGARDEQYF. CDR3 DNA sequence: TGTGCCAGCAGCAGACAGGGGGCGCGAGACGAGCAGTACTTC.

This sequence joins TRBV2 and TRBJ2-7; possibly TRBD1 for D (5 bases). V was trimmed by 3 bases and J by 5 bases, leaving 14 bases between them. Per the germline V gene, CDR1 is SNHLY and CDR2 is FYNNEI. CDR3 length: 14 amino acids. CDR3 protein: CASSEAGLINEQYF. The CDR3 bases are TGTGCCAGCAGTGAGGCAGGGTTGATAAACGAGCAGTACTTC.

The chain links TRBV5-1 to TRBJ2-1, with TRBD2 identical over 10 bases. CDR3 length: 13 amino acids. The junction had 1 base not matched to a gene; V was cut back by 5 bases and J by 5 bases. The germline gives CDR1 SGHRS, CDR2 YFSETQ. CDR3 nucleotides: TGCGCCAGCAGGCTAGCGGGGGACAATGAGCAGTTCTTC. Protein: CASRLAGDNEQFF.

The rearrangement joins TRBV11-1 to TRBJ1-1; 10 nucleotides agree with TRBD1. Germline-derived CDR1 and CDR2 are SGHAT and FQDESV (reference sequence). This CDR3 contains 12 residues. With V trimmed by 5 bases and J by 8 bases, 2 bases remained unmatched. As DNA, the CDR3 is TGTGCCAGCAGCACGGACAGGGGGGAAGCTTTCTTT. The encoded protein is CASSTDRGEAFF.

V is TRBV28 and J is TRBJ2-7; weak D call: TRBD2 (5 bases). Trimming stripped 5 bases from V and 2 bases from J, with 19 bases between. Per the germline V gene, CDR1 is MDHEN and CDR2 is SYDVKM. The CDR3 is 16 amino acids. CDR3 bases: TGTGCCAGCAGTACACCCGGCTTACAGACTACCTACGAGCAGTACTTC. Translation gives CASSTPGLQTTYEQYF.

V is TRBV3-1 (or the pseudogene TRBV3-2) and J is TRBJ1-6; unclear D gene. This CDR3 region has 14 residues. CDR1 and CDR2 (germline): LGHDT, YNNKEL (reference sequence). V was clipped by 1 base and J by 7 bases, with 8 bases between them. CDR3 sequence (DNA): TGTGCCAGCAGCCAAGGTTCAGGCAATTCACCCCTCCACTTT. Its translation: CASSQGSGNSPLHF.

J is TRBJ2-3 and V is TRBV29-1; the match to TRBD2 covers 12 bases. Germline V gives CDR1 SQVTM, CDR2 ANQGSEA. After removal of 1 base from V and 2 bases from J, the junction contained 1 base not matched to a gene. There are 15 residues in the CDR3. Here the CDR3 reads CSVEGLAGDTDTQYF. The DNA of the CDR3 is TGCAGCGTTGAAGGACTAGCGGGGGACACAGATACGCAGTATTTT.

This chain connects TRBV5-4 to TRBJ2-5; tentative D call: TRBD1 (5 bases). Germline V gene data show CDR1 as SGHNT and CDR2 as YYREEE (reference sequence). Trimming removed 4 bases at V and 4 bases at J, with 11 bases between. The CDR3 contains 13 residues. The CDR3 nucleotides read TGTGCCAGCAGCGTCCAGGGCGGAGAGACCCAGTACTTC. Protein sequence: CASSVQGGETQYF.

V and J are TRBV3-1 (or the pseudogene TRBV3-2) and TRBJ1-1; D uncertain. The CDR3 consists of 15 residues. The germline CDR1 and CDR2 sequences are LGHDT and YNNKEL (reference sequence). The V gene lost 4 bases and the J gene lost 3 bases, with 15 bases spanning the gap. The CDR3 nucleotides are TGTGCCAGCAGCCCGGAGGTACCCTTTTACACTGAAGCTTTCTTT. Encoded protein: CASSPEVPFYTEAFF.

This clone appeared a single time. This chain uses TRBV2 with TRBJ2-1; D unclear. This CDR3 is 13 amino acids long. Trimming pared 3 bases from V and 8 bases from J, leaving 11 bases between. Germline assignment: CDR1 SNHLY and CDR2 FYNNEI. The CDR3 protein is CASSERLVDEQFF. Written as DNA, the CDR3 is TGTGCCAGCAGTGAGAGGCTCGTCGATGAGCAGTTCTTC.

V usage is TRBV6-5 and J usage is TRBJ1-1; D is undetermined. The germline V gene has CDR1 MNHEY and CDR2 SVGAGI. The V and J ends lost 6 bases and 3 bases respectively, with 14 bases between them. The CDR3 has 14 residues. CDR3 sequence (DNA): TGTGCCAGCAGACGCCACACAGAATACACTGAAGCTTTCTTT. Translating gives CASRRHTEYTEAFF.

The chain links TRBV5-6 to TRBJ2-1; TRBD2 is a possible D gene (5 bases). Germline CDR1 is SGHDT and CDR2 is YYEEEE. CDR3 size: 16 residues. V dropped 1 base and J dropped 0 bases, with 11 bases sitting between them. The CDR3 sequence: CASSLFATSSYNEQFF. CDR3 DNA sequence: TGTGCCAGCAGCTTGTTTGCTACTAGCTCCTACAATGAGCAGTTCTTC.

This chain connects TRBV11-2 to TRBJ1-6, with D possibly TRBD1 on 6 matching bases. Trimming left V 1 base short and J 12 bases short, with 13 bases between. The CDR3 is made up of 14 amino acids. Germline lookup yields CDR1 SGHAT and CDR2 FQNNGV. CDR3 protein: CASSLGAQGKPLHF. The CDR3 nucleotides read TGTGCCAGCAGCTTAGGGGCTCAGGGGAAACCCCTCCACTTT.

The chain combines TRBV5-1 with TRBJ2-1, with D tentatively TRBD1 (6 bases). Germline CDR1 is SGHRS and CDR2 is YFSETQ. V lost 0 bases, J lost 0 bases, and 10 bases lay in between. The CDR3 length is 16 residues. The CDR3 bases are TGCGCCAGCAGCTTGGCCTGGACAGCCTCCTACAATGAGCAGTTCTTC. This gives the protein CASSLAWTASYNEQFF.

The rearrangement links TRBV5-1 to TRBJ2-3; 7 bases fit TRBD1. This CDR3 has 14 amino acids. Per the germline V gene, CDR1 is SGHRS and CDR2 is YFSETQ. J lost 0 bases, V lost 3 bases, and 1 base had no gene match. CDR3 loop: CASSSQGSTDTQYF. The CDR3 nucleotides read TGCGCCAGCAGCTCACAGGGGAGCACAGATACGCAGTATTTT.